This entry is about one TCR beta chain. The target antigen is unknown. One junction end does not reproduce the germline sequence, and a read error may be involved. This entry is derived from a study of T cell responses to AZD1222 COVID-19 vaccine. Germline V gene data show CDR1 as WNHNN and CDR2 as SYGVQD (reference sequence). CDR3 size: 16 residues. TCRdb's table, derived via immunoSEQ multiplex PCR, lists solely in-frame clones and lacks some. This table holds 120,000 or so clones, just over 85% found once. The study's findings and limits: White British people made up most donors, females outnumbered males, and clonal diversity was possibly underestimated.

The gene calls are TRBV10-1 and TRBJ2-7, with D perhaps assigned TRBD1 or TRBD2 (6 bases each). The TCR comes from an adult in good health. The sequenced sample was peripheral blood, obtained on day 0 of MenACWY control vaccination. The CDR3 here is CASSKSWGARVYEQYF. The DNA for the CDR3 is TGCGCCAGCAGTAAGTCGTGGGGGGCGAGAGTCTACGAGCAGTACTTC.